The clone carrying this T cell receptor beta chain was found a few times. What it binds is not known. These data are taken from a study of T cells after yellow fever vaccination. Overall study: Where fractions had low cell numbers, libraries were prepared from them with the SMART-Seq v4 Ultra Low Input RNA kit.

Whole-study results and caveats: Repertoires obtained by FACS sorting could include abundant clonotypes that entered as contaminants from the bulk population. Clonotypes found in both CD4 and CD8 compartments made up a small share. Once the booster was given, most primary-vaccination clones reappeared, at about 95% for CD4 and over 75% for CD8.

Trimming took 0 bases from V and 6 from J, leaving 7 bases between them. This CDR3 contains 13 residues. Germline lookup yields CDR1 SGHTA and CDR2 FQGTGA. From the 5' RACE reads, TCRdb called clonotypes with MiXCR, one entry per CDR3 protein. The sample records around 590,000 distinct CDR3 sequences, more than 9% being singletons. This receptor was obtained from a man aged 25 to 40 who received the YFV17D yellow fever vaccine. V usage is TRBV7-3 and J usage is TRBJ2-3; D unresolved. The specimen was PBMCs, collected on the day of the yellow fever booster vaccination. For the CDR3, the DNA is TGTGCCAGCAGCTTAACGTACGATGATACGCAGTATTTT. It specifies CASSLTYDDTQYF.